This T cell receptor (beta chain) was identified in a study of T cell changes during pregnancy in multiple sclerosis. Profiling relied on immunoSEQ multiplex PCR, and the TCRdb table lists in-frame clones only, not all of them. This table holds 20,000 to 25,000 clones, around four fifths found once. CDR3 length: 15 residues. Trimming removed 3 bases at V and 1 base at J, with 9 bases between. CDR1 is LNHDA, CDR2 SQIVND, per germline (reference sequence). This clonotype was obtained from a female donor in good health, enrolled as a control in a pregnancy study. The material sequenced was CD8+ T cells from peripheral blood mononuclear cells, taken in the first trimester of pregnancy. This sequence joins TRBV19 and TRBJ1-4; tentative D call: TRBD1 (5 bases). In DNA form, the CDR3 reads TGTGCCAGTAGTATCTCAGGGAAAACTAATGAAAAACTGTTTTTT. Its translation is CASSISGKTNEKLFF.